A selection of T cell receptor beta chains follows, all from one sample in a study of blood T cell repertoires in COVID-19. Clones were sequenced by immunoSEQ multiplex PCR, and TCRdb holds only the in-frame ones, with some missing. The table has roughly 430,000 clones, roughly 90% seen once. The specimen was PBMCs or T cells enriched from blood (not recorded which). The receptors originated from a woman in her forties with acute COVID-19. Both conserved end residues are part of each CDR3. Each record gives: D gene, clone size, V gene, J gene, CDR3 protein, CDR3 DNA. D genes are given only for firm matches. Part of the rows lack a size; the others show once, few, many or a class for expanded clones.

TRBD1	NA	TRBV29-1	TRBJ1-2	CSVETRIQGRFYGYTF	TGCAGCGTTGAAACCCGAATACAGGGGAGATTCTATGGCTACACCTTC
NA	NA	TRBV30	TRBJ2-2	CAWGQQGSGELFF	TGTGCCTGGGGTCAACAGGGATCGGGGGAGCTGTTTTTT
NA	NA	TRBV6-5	TRBJ2-7	CASRGQQERGQYF	TGTGCCAGCAGAGGCCAACAAGAGCGTGGGCAGTACTTC
TRBD1	NA	TRBV7-2	TRBJ2-1	CASSLSRDSYNEQFF	TGTGCCAGCAGCTTAAGCCGGGACAGCTACAATGAGCAGTTCTTC
TRBD1	NA	TRBV29-1	TRBJ1-3	CSAQGAAGNTIYF	TGCAGCGCCCAGGGGGCTGCCGGAAACACCATATATTTT
NA	NA	TRBV2	TRBJ1-1	CASRPSQNTEAFF	TGTGCCAGCAGACCATCACAGAACACTGAAGCTTTCTTT
NA	NA	TRBV6-5	TRBJ2-7	CASTVGRFLYEQYF	TGTGCCAGCACCGTTGGGAGGTTCCTCTACGAGCAGTACTTC
NA	few	TRBV19	TRBJ1-4	CASTGHLNEKLFF	TGTGCCAGTACGGGACACCTTAATGAAAAACTGTTTTTT
NA	NA	TRBV2	TRBJ1-1	CASTRGLNTEAFF	TGTGCCAGCACCAGGGGCTTGAACACTGAAGCTTTCTTT
TRBD2	many	TRBV5-1	TRBJ2-3	CASSRPGTSGTDTQYF	TGCGCCAGCAGCCGACCGGGGACTAGCGGCACAGATACGCAGTATTTT
TRBD2	once	TRBV3-1/TRBV3-2	TRBJ2-3	CASSQDSSGASTDTQYF	TGTGCCAGCAGCCAAGATTCCAGCGGGGCAAGCACAGATACGCAGTATTTT
NA	NA	TRBV27	TRBJ1-6	CASQASYNSPLHF	TGTGCCAGCCAGGCGTCCTATAATTCACCCCTCCACTTT
TRBD2	many	TRBV9	TRBJ2-3	CASSGELAGLTDTQYF	TGTGCCAGCAGCGGCGAGCTAGCGGGGTTAACAGATACGCAGTATTTT
NA	once	TRBV7-9	TRBJ1-4	CASSLVGRVALDEKLFF	TGTGCCAGCAGCTTAGTAGGCAGGGTGGCGCTGGATGAAAAACTGTTTTTT
TRBD2	NA	TRBV11-3	TRBJ2-1	CASSFSGGNEQFF	TGTGCCAGCAGCTTCAGCGGGGGAAATGAGCAGTTCTTC
TRBD2	once	TRBV5-1	TRBJ2-1	CASSPRLAGGHEQFF	TGCGCCAGCAGCCCCCGACTAGCGGGGGGGCATGAGCAGTTCTTC
NA	once	TRBV3-1/TRBV3-2	TRBJ2-7	CASSQARGTHYEQYF	TGTGCCAGCAGCCAAGCAAGGGGAACACACTACGAGCAGTACTTC
NA	once	TRBV7-9	TRBJ2-3	CASRSAGQTDTQYF	TGTGCCAGCAGGTCGGCGGGCCAGACAGATACGCAGTATTTT
TRBD1	NA	TRBV6-6	TRBJ1-3	CASSTGTGGYGNTIYF	TGTGCCAGCAGTACAGGGACAGGGGGGTACGGAAACACCATATATTTT
TRBD1	NA	TRBV7-2	TRBJ1-5	CASSLWTGGQPQHF	TGTGCCAGCAGCTTATGGACAGGGGGACAGCCCCAGCATTTT
TRBD1	NA	TRBV4-1	TRBJ2-7	CASRHTGTGTYEQYF	TGCGCCAGCAGGCACACCGGGACAGGAACCTACGAGCAGTACTTC
TRBD1	once	TRBV5-6	TRBJ2-5	CASSLDRALYF	TGTGCCAGCAGCCTGGACAGGGCTCTTTACTTC
TRBD1	NA	TRBV7-9	TRBJ1-2	CASSLAVPGGSGYTF	TGTGCCAGCAGCTTAGCGGTTCCAGGGGGCAGTGGCTACACCTTC
TRBD2	NA	TRBV29-1	TRBJ2-5	CSVSRRLAGGKTQYF	TGCAGCGTCTCCCGCCGGCTAGCGGGGGGAAAGACCCAGTACTTC
TRBD1	once	TRBV5-1	TRBJ2-5	CASSFKQGQETQYF	TGCGCCAGCAGCTTTAAACAGGGGCAAGAGACCCAGTACTTC
NA	once	TRBV18	TRBJ2-7	CASSPSGDYEQYF	TGTGCCAGCTCACCTTCAGGGGACTACGAGCAGTACTTC
NA	NA	TRBV4-1	TRBJ1-1	CASSQGRGAPGSTEAFF	TGCGCCAGCAGCCAAGGTCGTGGAGCCCCAGGGTCCACTGAAGCTTTCTTT
NA	once	TRBV10-3	TRBJ1-1	CAISESRGNTEAFF	TGTGCCATCAGTGAGTCTAGGGGGAACACTGAAGCTTTCTTT
NA	NA	TRBV7-6	TRBJ2-3	CASSLGGVSSTDTQYF	TGTGCCAGCAGCTTAGGCGGAGTTTCTAGCACAGATACGCAGTATTTT
TRBD2	NA	TRBV5-1	TRBJ2-1	CASSIGLERGNEQFF	TGCGCCAGCAGCATCGGACTAGAGAGAGGGAATGAGCAGTTCTTC
TRBD1	NA	TRBV2	TRBJ1-3	CASTTGAGNTIYF	TGTGCCAGTACCACAGGGGCCGGAAACACCATATATTTT
TRBD1	NA	TRBV10-3	TRBJ1-1	CAISESRFTGTENTEAFF	TGTGCCATCAGTGAGTCCCGATTCACCGGGACAGAGAACACTGAAGCTTTCTTT
NA	NA	TRBV19	TRBJ1-5	CASSPGKINSNQPQHF	TGTGCCAGTAGCCCGGGGAAGATTAATAGCAATCAGCCCCAGCATTTT
NA	NA	TRBV19	TRBJ1-4	CASSTHRATNEKLFF	TGTGCCAGTAGTACCCACAGGGCTACTAATGAAAAACTGTTTTTT
NA	NA	TRBV4-2	TRBJ2-3	CASSQDKGGATDTQYF	TGTGCCAGCAGCCAAGATAAGGGGGGGGCCACAGATACGCAGTATTTT
TRBD1	NA	TRBV6-6	TRBJ1-5	CASSYSNRGDQPQHF	TGTGCCAGCAGTTACTCGAACAGGGGGGATCAGCCCCAGCATTTT
NA	NA	TRBV15	TRBJ2-1	CATRRSSYNEQFF	TGTGCCACCCGGAGATCTTCCTACAATGAGCAGTTCTTC